This T cell receptor beta chain originates from a study of metastatic and nonmetastatic thyroid tumors. Points from the study as a whole: Compared with benign nodules, malignant thyroid tumors were reported to have significantly higher TCR beta diversity in both blood and tumor.

All patients were untreated before thyroid surgery. As regards this clone: Its antigen is as yet unknown.

Original processing notes: Clinicopathological groups supplied CDR3 differences that were used to build a distant-metastasis classifier for papillary thyroid cancer. TCRdb re-called the PCR reads via MiXCR. In this record, the V and J calls reflect TCRdb's handling and not the investigators' own analysis. The sample lists 7,300 or so clones; approximately 37% were seen once. The source of this sequence is a female donor with papillary thyroid cancer or a benign thyroid nodule (not recorded which). Some clones in this sample may be carry-over from other donors' samples. The sequenced sample was adjacent normal tissue.

The CDR3 sequence is CASSLIPGELFF. CDR3 bases: TGTGCCAGCAGCCTTATCCCCGGGGAGCTGTTTTTT. The genes are TRBV5-8 and TRBJ2-2; the D is unclear. The germline gives CDR1 SGHTS, CDR2 YDEGEE. Deletions cut 4 bases from V and 6 bases from J, with 7 bases between. This CDR3 spans 12 amino acids.